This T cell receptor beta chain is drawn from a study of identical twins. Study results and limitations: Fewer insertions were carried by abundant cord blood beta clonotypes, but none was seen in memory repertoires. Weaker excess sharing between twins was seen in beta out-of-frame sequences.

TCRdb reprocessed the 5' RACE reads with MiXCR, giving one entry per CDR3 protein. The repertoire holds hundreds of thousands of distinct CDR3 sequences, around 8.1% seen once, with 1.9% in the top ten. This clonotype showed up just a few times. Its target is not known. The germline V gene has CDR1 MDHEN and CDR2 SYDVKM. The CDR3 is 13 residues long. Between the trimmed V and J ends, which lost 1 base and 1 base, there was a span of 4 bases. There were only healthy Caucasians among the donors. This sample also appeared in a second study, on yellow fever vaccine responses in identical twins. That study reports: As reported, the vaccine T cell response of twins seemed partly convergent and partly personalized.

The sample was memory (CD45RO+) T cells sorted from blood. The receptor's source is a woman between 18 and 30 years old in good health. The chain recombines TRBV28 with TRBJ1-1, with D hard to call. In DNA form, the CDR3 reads TGTGCCAGCAGTTTATTAGGGAACACTGAAGCTTTCTTT. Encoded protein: CASSLLGNTEAFF.